This is a list of T cell receptor beta chains from one sample in a study of PD-L1 blockade in urothelial cancer. Libraries were prepared by immunoSEQ multiplex PCR; TCRdb keeps only in-frame clonotypes and omits some of them. The data hold 86,000 or so clones, with about 83% observed a single time. The sequenced sample was PBMCs, obtained around atezolizumab (anti-PD-L1) treatment. These receptors were taken from a man between 60 and 70 years old with urothelial cancer. Both conserved end residues are part of each CDR3. Fields, in order: V gene, D gene, J gene, CDR3 protein. The D gene is left open where the match is weak.

v_call: TRBV19; d_call: NA; j_call: TRBJ2-4; cdr3_aa: CASSIGRTGLAKNIQYF
v_call: TRBV6-1; d_call: NA; j_call: TRBJ2-2; cdr3_aa: CAGDNFNTGELFF
v_call: TRBV2; d_call: NA; j_call: TRBJ2-2; cdr3_aa: CASNGDFPGELFF
v_call: TRBV4-1; d_call: TRBD1; j_call: TRBJ2-7; cdr3_aa: CASSQEPLDRIPYEQYF
v_call: TRBV7-2; d_call: NA; j_call: TRBJ2-2; cdr3_aa: CASSLQAGNTGELFF
v_call: TRBV18; d_call: NA; j_call: TRBJ1-4; cdr3_aa: CASSPSGGKNEKLFF
v_call: TRBV6-5; d_call: NA; j_call: TRBJ2-5; cdr3_aa: CASSYGGQQETQYF
v_call: TRBV7-2; d_call: NA; j_call: TRBJ2-2; cdr3_aa: CASSRAGTVTGELFF
v_call: TRBV7-3; d_call: NA; j_call: TRBJ2-5; cdr3_aa: CASSSQGHGQETQYF
v_call: TRBV18; d_call: TRBD1; j_call: TRBJ1-1; cdr3_aa: CASSQGQGLNTEAFF
v_call: TRBV15; d_call: TRBD1; j_call: TRBJ2-3; cdr3_aa: CATSRGGQAGTDTQYF
v_call: TRBV5-1; d_call: NA; j_call: TRBJ1-4; cdr3_aa: CASSLRRATNEKLFF
v_call: TRBV7-9; d_call: TRBD1; j_call: TRBJ2-7; cdr3_aa: CASSYGQGDNYEQYF
v_call: TRBV4-2; d_call: TRBD2; j_call: TRBJ2-3; cdr3_aa: CASSQKGGLAGAPDTQYF
v_call: TRBV25-1; d_call: TRBD1; j_call: TRBJ2-2; cdr3_aa: CASGQGLYTGELFF
v_call: TRBV5-1; d_call: TRBD1; j_call: TRBJ2-5; cdr3_aa: CASSPGTGADQETQYF
v_call: TRBV5-1; d_call: TRBD2; j_call: TRBJ2-5; cdr3_aa: CASSLQLAGGETQYF
v_call: TRBV6-1; d_call: TRBD2; j_call: TRBJ2-5; cdr3_aa: CASSALSGGLQETQYF
v_call: TRBV29-1; d_call: NA; j_call: TRBJ1-5; cdr3_aa: CSVGGVNNQPQHF
v_call: TRBV15; d_call: NA; j_call: TRBJ1-1; cdr3_aa: CATSRGGRLNTEAFF
v_call: TRBV19; d_call: TRBD2; j_call: TRBJ2-1; cdr3_aa: CASSIEGGYNEQFF
v_call: TRBV4-2; d_call: NA; j_call: TRBJ1-3; cdr3_aa: CASSQDLVRSSGNTIYF